This T cell receptor (beta chain) was sequenced for a study of blood T cells in healthy people across ages. Per individual sample, total RNA of at least 6 micrograms was extracted. Using a J-beta primer mix together with a sample-barcoded 5' primer, a second PCR was run for roughly 6 to 12 cycles. A single record per CDR3 protein comes from TCRdb applying MiXCR to the 5' RACE reads. The sample yields just over 800,000 distinct CDR3 sequences, around 68% seen once. About this clonotype itself: Its specificity is not known.

Study outcomes and limitations: The unsorted PBMCs prevented any conclusive comparison of naive versus antigen-experienced cells.

This CDR3 comprises 15 residues. V was pared by 1 base and J by 5 bases, with 4 bases of the junction left unmatched. Germline CDR1 SQVTM, CDR2 ANQGSEA. The specimen was blood. This receptor was taken from a man aged 30-40 years in good health. The V and J genes are TRBV29-1 and TRBJ2-3; 12 bases agree with TRBD2. CDR3: CSVEGLAGGIDTQYF. DNA of the CDR3: TGCAGCGTTGAAGGGCTAGCGGGGGGGATAGATACGCAGTATTTT.